The 17 T cell receptor beta chains in this list originate from one sample, sequenced in a study of blood T cell repertoires in COVID-19. The protocol was immunoSEQ multiplex PCR, while the TCRdb copy is restricted to in-frame clones and leaves out a portion. Of 150,000 to 200,000 clones in the sample, 80% to 90% are singletons; the top ten hold about 9.6%. What was sequenced was peripheral blood. The receptors originated from a man in his forties or fifties with active or convalescent COVID-19.

This chain uses TRBV29-1 with TRBJ2-3, with TRBD2 matching 7 bases. The V segment lost 2 bases and the J segment 5 bases; nucleotides outside the gene matches: 7. The CDR3 sequence is 14 residues long. Germline V gene lookup returns CDR1 SQVTM and CDR2 ANQGSEA. The CDR3 loop is CSVESAGVVDTQYF. DNA of the CDR3: TGCAGCGTTGAAAGCGCGGGGGTTGTAGATACGCAGTATTTT.

The J gene is TRBJ1-1, the V gene TRBV28; D call uncertain. Trimming shortened V by 4 bases and J by 0 bases, and 6 bases separated the two germline ends. Per germline, CDR1 MDHEN and CDR2 SYDVKM. This CDR3 is 13 amino acids long. CDR3 loop: CASSSVVNTEAFF. CDR3 nucleotides: TGTGCCAGCAGTTCGGTGGTGAACACTGAAGCTTTCTTT.

This rearrangement joins TRBV18 to TRBJ2-2; no clear D. The germline V gene encodes CDR1 KGHSH and CDR2 LQKENI. V lost 4 bases to trimming and J lost 1 base, with 13 bases between them. The CDR3 consists of 16 residues. The DNA for the CDR3 is TGTGCCAGCTCACTCTTGTTTGAGCAGAACACCGGGGAGCTGTTTTTT. Amino acid sequence: CASSLLFEQNTGELFF.

The chain employs TRBV5-4 and TRBJ2-1, with 9 bases that match TRBD1. From germline, CDR1 is SGHNT and CDR2 YYREEE (reference sequence). The CDR3 has 15 amino acids. The V segment lost 0 bases and the J segment 6 bases; nucleotides outside the gene matches: 4. The DNA of the CDR3 is TGTGCCAGCAGCTTGGCGGACAGGGGTGGCAATGAGCAGTTCTTC. Translation gives CASSLADRGGNEQFF.

The chain links TRBV3-1 (or the pseudogene TRBV3-2) to TRBJ2-3; the D gene is possibly TRBD2 (6 bases). From germline, CDR1 is LGHDT and CDR2 YNNKEL (reference sequence). The CDR3 has 13 amino acids. Between the trimmed V and J ends, which lost 3 bases and 12 bases, there was a span of 16 bases. CDR3 sequence reads: CASSQIGGSPQYF. CDR3 coding DNA: TGTGCCAGCAGCCAGATAGGAGGGTCCCCCCAGTATTTT.

The V call is TRBV3-1 (or the pseudogene TRBV3-2), the J call TRBJ1-6; D may be TRBD1 (5 bases). CDR3 size: 15 residues. CDR1 is LGHDT, CDR2 YNNKEL, per germline (reference sequence). Trimming stripped 5 bases from V and 6 bases from J, with 14 bases between. The CDR3 region is CASSSANRINSPLHF. The CDR3 nucleotides are TGTGCCAGCAGCTCCGCAAACAGGATTAATTCACCCCTCCACTTT.

The chain employs TRBV24-1 and TRBJ1-2; TRBD1 agrees at 10 bases. The CDR3 spans 16 residues. The J segment lost 2 bases and the V segment lost 3 bases, leaving 5 bases of the junction unmatched. Germline V CDR1 and CDR2: KGHDR, SFDVKD. CDR3 region: CATSDTGQGVNYGYTF. The CDR3 DNA reads TGTGCCACCAGTGATACAGGACAGGGGGTGAACTATGGCTACACCTTC.

The CDR3: CASSARDRSSSGANVLTF. CDR3 sequence (DNA): TGTGCCAGCAGCGCCCGGGACAGGTCAAGCTCTGGGGCCAACGTCCTGACTTTC. This chain links TRBV7-2 with TRBJ2-6; 8 bases fit TRBD1. Germline V lookup: CDR1 SGHTA, CDR2 FQGNSA. The junction had 9 bases not matched to a gene; V was cut back by 5 bases and J by 0 bases. This CDR3 contains 18 residues.

This clone was counted between two and nine times. Additional DNA sequences in this sample encode the identical CDR3. V gene TRBV19 combines with J gene TRBJ1-5; weak D call: TRBD1 (5 bases). CDR1 is LNHDA, CDR2 SQIVND, per germline (reference sequence). The germline V and J ends were trimmed by 4 bases and 3 bases, with 10 bases remaining between them. The CDR3 consists of 14 residues. CDR3 coding DNA: TGTGCCAGTAGTACCGACAGAACCAATCAGCCCCAGCATTTT. Translating it yields CASSTDRTNQPQHF. The whole variable domain, remainder taken from reference TRBV19 and TRBJ1-5, is DGGITQSPKYLFRKEGQNVTLSCEQNLNHDAMYWYRQDPGQGLRLIYYSQIVNDFQKGDIAEGYSVSREKKESFPLTVTSAQKNPTAFYLCASSTDRTNQPQHFGDGTRLSIL.

This clone appeared many times. This chain joins TRBV11-2 and TRBJ2-7; 7 bases are a match to TRBD1. Trimming cost V 6 bases and J 1 base; bases outside gene matches: 3. The CDR3 extends over 13 amino acids. Looked up from germline, CDR1 is SGHAT and CDR2 is FQNNGV. Here the CDR3 reads CASRPTGSYEQYF. The DNA for the CDR3 is TGTGCCAGCAGGCCGACAGGGTCCTACGAGCAGTACTTC.

The V gene is TRBV18, the J gene TRBJ1-2; TRBD1 might be the D (6 bases). Trimming pared 0 bases from V and 5 bases from J, leaving 19 bases between. CDR1 and CDR2 from the germline V gene are KGHSH and LQKENI. The CDR3 has 17 residues. CDR3 DNA sequence: TGTGCCAGCTCACCACCCCGGGGCAGTCAGGGGTTATATGGCTACACCTTC. This translates into CASSPPRGSQGLYGYTF.

The rearrangement uses TRBV2 and TRBJ2-7; TRBD1 matches at 10 bases. V was clipped by 7 bases and J by 5 bases; unmatched bases: 8. This CDR3 contains 14 residues. CDR1 and CDR2 (germline): SNHLY, FYNNEI. The CDR3 loop reads CASNRGTGDHEQYF. DNA of the CDR3: TGTGCCAGCAACCGCGGGACAGGGGACCACGAGCAGTACTTC.

The J gene is TRBJ2-7, the V gene TRBV6-5; 7 bases match TRBD1. The CDR3 totals 14 residues. Germline V gives CDR1 MNHEY, CDR2 SVGAGI. V dropped 6 bases and J dropped 3; count of bases not matched to a gene: 8. CDR3 residues: CASRYWGTDYEQYF. The CDR3 DNA is TGTGCCAGCAGGTATTGGGGGACAGACTACGAGCAGTACTTC.

J is TRBJ2-2 and V is TRBV19, with TRBD1 matching 7 bases. The germline V gene encodes CDR1 LNHDA and CDR2 SQIVND (reference sequence). Germline trimming cut 5 bases from V and 5 bases from J; bases unmatched to any gene: 2. This CDR3 is 13 amino acids long. The CDR3 region has the DNA TGTGCCAGTAGTCCAGGGGGTACCGGGGAGCTGTTTTTT. It specifies CASSPGGTGELFF.

This chain uses TRBV23-1 with TRBJ1-1, with 8 bases identical to TRBD1. TRBV23-1 is labeled an ORF, and its function is uncertain. V dropped 6 bases and J dropped 5; count of bases not matched to a gene: 8. The CDR3 spans 14 residues. DNA for the CDR3: TGCGCCAGCAGCCCGAGGACAGGGCGTACTGAAGCTTTCTTT. It encodes CASSPRTGRTEAFF.

The V and J genes are TRBV6-1 and TRBJ2-1; D gene ambiguous. The ends were cut back, 2 bases at V and 10 bases at J, with 6 bases in the middle. CDR3 size: 11 residues. CDR1 MNHNS and CDR2 SASEGT come from the germline V gene. Here the CDR3 DNA reads TGTGCCAGCAGTGAACGCAGGGAGCAGTTCTTC. The encoded protein is CASSERREQFF.

This clone was counted a few times. Other DNA sequences in the same sample also yield this CDR3. The rearrangement joins TRBV5-1 to TRBJ1-3, with D maybe TRBD1 (6 bases). From germline, CDR1 is SGHRS and CDR2 YFSETQ. The CDR3 has 14 residues. Trimming pared 4 bases from V and 4 bases from J, leaving 12 bases between. The CDR3 here is CASSLQGSGNTIYF. The DNA for the CDR3 is TGCGCCAGCAGCCTACAGGGATCCGGAAACACCATATATTTT.